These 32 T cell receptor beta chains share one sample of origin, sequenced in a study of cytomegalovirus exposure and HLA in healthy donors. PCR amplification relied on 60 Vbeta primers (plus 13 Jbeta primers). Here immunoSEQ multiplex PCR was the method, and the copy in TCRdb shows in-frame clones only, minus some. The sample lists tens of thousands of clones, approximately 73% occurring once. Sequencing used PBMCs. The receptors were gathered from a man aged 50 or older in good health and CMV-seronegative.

The CDR3 region is CASSYYRDRGLYEQYF. The DNA of the CDR3 is TGCGCCAGCAGTTACTACCGGGACAGGGGGCTATACGAGCAGTACTTC. V is TRBV10-1 and J is TRBJ2-7; 12 bases fit TRBD1. The germline gives CDR1 WNHNN, CDR2 SYGVQD (reference sequence). The CDR3 is made up of 16 amino acids. V dropped 5 bases and J dropped 4; count of bases not matched to a gene: 9.

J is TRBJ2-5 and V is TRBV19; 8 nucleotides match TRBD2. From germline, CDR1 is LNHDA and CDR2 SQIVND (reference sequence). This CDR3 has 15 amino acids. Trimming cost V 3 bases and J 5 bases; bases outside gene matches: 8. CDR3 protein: CASSIGRVFGETQYF. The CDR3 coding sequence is TGTGCCAGTAGTATCGGGAGGGTATTCGGGGAGACCCAGTACTTC. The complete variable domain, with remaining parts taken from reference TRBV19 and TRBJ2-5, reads DGGITQSPKYLFRKEGQNVTLSCEQNLNHDAMYWYRQDPGQGLRLIYYSQIVNDFQKGDIAEGYSVSREKKESFPLTVTSAQKNPTAFYLCASSIGRVFGETQYFGPGTRLLVL.

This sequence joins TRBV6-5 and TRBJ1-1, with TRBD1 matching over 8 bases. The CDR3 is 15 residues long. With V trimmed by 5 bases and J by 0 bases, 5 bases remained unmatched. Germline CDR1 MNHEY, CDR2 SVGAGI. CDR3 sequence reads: CASSQSGQVNTEAFF. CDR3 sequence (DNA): TGTGCCAGCAGTCAATCGGGACAGGTGAACACTGAAGCTTTCTTT.

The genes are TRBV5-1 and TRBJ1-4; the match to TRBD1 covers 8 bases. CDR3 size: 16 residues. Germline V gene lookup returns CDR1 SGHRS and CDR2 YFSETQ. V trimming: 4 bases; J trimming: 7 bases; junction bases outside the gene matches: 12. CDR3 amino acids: CASSKNSGGAGEKLFF. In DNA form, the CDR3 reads TGCGCCAGCAGCAAAAACTCAGGGGGCGCGGGTGAAAAACTGTTTTTT. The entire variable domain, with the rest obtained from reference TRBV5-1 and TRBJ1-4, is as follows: KAGVTQTPRYLIKTRGQQVTLSCSPISGHRSVSWYQQTPGQGLQFLFEYFSETQRNKGNFPGRFSGRQFSNSRSEMNVSTLELGDSALYLCASSKNSGGAGEKLFFGSGTQLSVL.

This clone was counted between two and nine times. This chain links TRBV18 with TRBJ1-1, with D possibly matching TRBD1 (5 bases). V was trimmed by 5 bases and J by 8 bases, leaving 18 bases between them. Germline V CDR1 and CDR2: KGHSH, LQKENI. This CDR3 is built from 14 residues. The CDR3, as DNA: TGTGCCAGCTCAACCAGTGGGGCGCGACTCGAAGCTTTCTTT. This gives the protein CASSTSGARLEAFF.

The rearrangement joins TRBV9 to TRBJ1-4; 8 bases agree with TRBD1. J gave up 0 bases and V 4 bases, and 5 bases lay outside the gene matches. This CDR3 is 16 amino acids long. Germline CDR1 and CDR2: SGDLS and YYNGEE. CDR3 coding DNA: TGTGCCAGCAGCCGCGGACAGGGCCCAACTAATGAAAAACTGTTTTTT. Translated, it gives CASSRGQGPTNEKLFF.

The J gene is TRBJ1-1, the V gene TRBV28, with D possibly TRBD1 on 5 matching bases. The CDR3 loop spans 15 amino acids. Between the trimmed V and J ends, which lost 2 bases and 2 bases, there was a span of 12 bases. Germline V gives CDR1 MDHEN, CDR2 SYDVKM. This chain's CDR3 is CASSLGGLGNTEAFF. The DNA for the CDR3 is TGTGCCAGCAGTTTAGGGGGGTTGGGTAACACTGAAGCTTTCTTT. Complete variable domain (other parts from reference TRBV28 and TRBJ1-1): DVKVTQSSRYLVKRTGEKVFLECVQDMDHENMFWYRQDPGLGLRLIYFSYDVKMKEKGDIPEGYSVSREKKERFSLILESASTNQTSMYLCASSLGGLGNTEAFFGQGTRLTVV.

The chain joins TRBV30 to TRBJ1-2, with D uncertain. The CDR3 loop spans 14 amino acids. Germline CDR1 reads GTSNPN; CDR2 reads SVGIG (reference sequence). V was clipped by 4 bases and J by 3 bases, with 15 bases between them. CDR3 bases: TGTGCCTGGATCGGAGTAGGCACCTACTATGGCTACACCTTC. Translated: CAWIGVGTYYGYTF.

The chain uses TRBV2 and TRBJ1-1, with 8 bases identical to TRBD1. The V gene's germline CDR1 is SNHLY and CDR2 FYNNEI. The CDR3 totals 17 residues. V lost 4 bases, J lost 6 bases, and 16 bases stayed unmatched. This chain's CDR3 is CASSVQKTGALSPEAFF. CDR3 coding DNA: TGTGCCAGCAGTGTTCAAAAGACAGGGGCTCTATCTCCTGAAGCTTTCTTT. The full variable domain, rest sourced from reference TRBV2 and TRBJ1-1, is EPEVTQTPSHQVTQMGQEVILRCVPISNHLYFYWYRQILGQKVEFLVSFYNNEISEKSEIFDDQFSVERPDGSNFTLKIRSTKLEDSAMYFCASSVQKTGALSPEAFFGQGTRLTVV.

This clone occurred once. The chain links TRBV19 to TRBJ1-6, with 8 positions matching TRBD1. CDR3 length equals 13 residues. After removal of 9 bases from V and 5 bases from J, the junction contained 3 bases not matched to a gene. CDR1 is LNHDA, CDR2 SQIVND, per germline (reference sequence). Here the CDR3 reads CASGQGHNSPLHF. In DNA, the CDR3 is TGTGCCAGCGGACAGGGTCATAATTCACCCCTCCACTTT.

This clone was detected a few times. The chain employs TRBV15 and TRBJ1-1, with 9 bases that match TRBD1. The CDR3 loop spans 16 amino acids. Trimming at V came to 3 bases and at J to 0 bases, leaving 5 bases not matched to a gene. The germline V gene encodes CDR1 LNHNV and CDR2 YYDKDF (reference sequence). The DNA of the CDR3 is TGTGCCACCAGCAGGACAGGGGGTTTCATGAACACTGAAGCTTTCTTT. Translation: CATSRTGGFMNTEAFF.

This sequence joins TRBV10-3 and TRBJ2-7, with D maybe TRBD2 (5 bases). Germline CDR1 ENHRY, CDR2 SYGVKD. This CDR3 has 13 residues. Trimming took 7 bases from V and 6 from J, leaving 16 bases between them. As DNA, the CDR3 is TGTGCCATCAATGGCAGAGAGGGAGTCGAGCAGTACTTC. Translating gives CAINGREGVEQYF.

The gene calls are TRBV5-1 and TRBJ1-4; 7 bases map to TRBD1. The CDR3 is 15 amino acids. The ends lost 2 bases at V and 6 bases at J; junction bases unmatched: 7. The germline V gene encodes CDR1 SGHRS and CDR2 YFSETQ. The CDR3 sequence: CASSFAGGRDEKLFF. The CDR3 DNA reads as TGCGCCAGCAGCTTTGCAGGGGGGCGAGATGAAAAACTGTTTTTT.

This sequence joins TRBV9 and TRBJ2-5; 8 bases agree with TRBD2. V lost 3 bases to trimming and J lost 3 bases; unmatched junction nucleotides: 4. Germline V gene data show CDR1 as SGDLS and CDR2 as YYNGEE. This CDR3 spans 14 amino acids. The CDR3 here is CASSGAGREETQYF. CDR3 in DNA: TGTGCCAGCAGCGGGGCCGGGAGGGAAGAGACCCAGTACTTC.

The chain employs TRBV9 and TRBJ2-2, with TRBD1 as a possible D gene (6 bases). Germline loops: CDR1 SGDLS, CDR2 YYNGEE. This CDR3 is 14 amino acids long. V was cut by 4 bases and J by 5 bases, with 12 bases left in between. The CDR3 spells CASSLRGWTGELFF. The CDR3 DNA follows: TGTGCCAGCAGCCTCAGGGGTTGGACCGGGGAGCTGTTTTTT.

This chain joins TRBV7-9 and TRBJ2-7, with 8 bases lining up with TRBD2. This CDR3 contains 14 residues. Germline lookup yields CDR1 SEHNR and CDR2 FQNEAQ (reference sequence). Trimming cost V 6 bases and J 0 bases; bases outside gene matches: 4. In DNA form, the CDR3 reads TGTGCCAGCAGTAGCGGGGTGAGCTCCTACGAGCAGTACTTC. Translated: CASSSGVSSYEQYF.

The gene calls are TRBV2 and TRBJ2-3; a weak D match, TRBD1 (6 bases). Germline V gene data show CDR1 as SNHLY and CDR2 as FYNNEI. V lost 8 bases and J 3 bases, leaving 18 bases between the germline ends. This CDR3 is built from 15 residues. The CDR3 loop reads CASLLDQGKTDTQYF. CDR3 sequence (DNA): TGTGCCAGCCTTCTGGACCAGGGGAAAACAGATACGCAGTATTTT.

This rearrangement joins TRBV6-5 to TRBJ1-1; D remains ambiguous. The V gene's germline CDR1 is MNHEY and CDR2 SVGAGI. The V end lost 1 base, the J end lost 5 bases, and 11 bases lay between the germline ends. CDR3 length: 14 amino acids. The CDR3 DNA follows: TGTGCCAGCAGTTACTTAGCAGGAGGAACTGAAGCTTTCTTT. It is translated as CASSYLAGGTEAFF.

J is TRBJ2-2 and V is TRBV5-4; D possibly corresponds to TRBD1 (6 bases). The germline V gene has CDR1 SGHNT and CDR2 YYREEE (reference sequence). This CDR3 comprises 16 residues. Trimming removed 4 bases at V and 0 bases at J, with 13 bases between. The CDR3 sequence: CASSLGQLANTGELFF. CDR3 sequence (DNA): TGTGCCAGCAGCCTGGGACAACTCGCGAACACCGGGGAGCTGTTTTTT. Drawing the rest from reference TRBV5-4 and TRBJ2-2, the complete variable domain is ETGVTQSPTHLIKTRGQQVTLRCSSQSGHNTVSWYQQALGQGPQFIFQYYREEENGRGNFPPRFSGLQFPNYSSELNVNALELDDSALYLCASSLGQLANTGELFFGEGSRLTVL.

Here the CDR3 reads CASSSPQGHPIQTQYF. The CDR3 region has the DNA TGTGCCAGTAGTAGTCCACAGGGGCACCCCATTCAGACCCAGTACTTC. The chain joins TRBV19 to TRBJ2-5; 7 bases are a match to TRBD1. Germline CDR1 and CDR2: LNHDA and SQIVND (reference sequence). The CDR3 covers 16 residues. Trimming at V came to 4 bases and at J to 6 bases, leaving 14 bases not matched to a gene. Combining the CDR3 with reference TRBV19 and TRBJ2-5 gives the whole variable domain DGGITQSPKYLFRKEGQNVTLSCEQNLNHDAMYWYRQDPGQGLRLIYYSQIVNDFQKGDIAEGYSVSREKKESFPLTVTSAQKNPTAFYLCASSSPQGHPIQTQYFGPGTRLLVL.

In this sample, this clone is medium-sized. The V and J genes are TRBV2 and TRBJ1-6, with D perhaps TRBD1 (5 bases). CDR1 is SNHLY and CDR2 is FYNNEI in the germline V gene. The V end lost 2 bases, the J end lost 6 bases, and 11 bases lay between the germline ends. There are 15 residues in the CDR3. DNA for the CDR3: TGTGCCAGCAGTGAACGGGGGGGTTTTAATTCACCCCTCCACTTT. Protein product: CASSERGGFNSPLHF.

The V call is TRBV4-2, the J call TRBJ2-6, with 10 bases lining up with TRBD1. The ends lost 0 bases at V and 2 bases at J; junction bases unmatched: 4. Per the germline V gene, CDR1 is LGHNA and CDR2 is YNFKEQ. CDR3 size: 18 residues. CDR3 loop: CASSQDSGQGTGANVLTF. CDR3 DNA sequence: TGTGCCAGCAGCCAAGATTCGGGACAGGGGACTGGGGCCAACGTCCTGACTTTC.

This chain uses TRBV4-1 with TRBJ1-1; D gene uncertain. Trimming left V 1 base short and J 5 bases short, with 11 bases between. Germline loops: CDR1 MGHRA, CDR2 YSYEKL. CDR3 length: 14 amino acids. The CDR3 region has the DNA TGCGCCAGCAGCCAAGCGGCGGGAGGTACTGAAGCTTTCTTT. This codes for CASSQAAGGTEAFF.

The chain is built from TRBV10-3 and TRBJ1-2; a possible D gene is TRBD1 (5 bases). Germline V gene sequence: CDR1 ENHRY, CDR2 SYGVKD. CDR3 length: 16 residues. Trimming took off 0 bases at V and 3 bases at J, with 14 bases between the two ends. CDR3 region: CAISESSPGNDYGYTF. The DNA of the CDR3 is TGTGCCATCAGTGAGTCGAGCCCAGGGAATGACTATGGCTACACCTTC.

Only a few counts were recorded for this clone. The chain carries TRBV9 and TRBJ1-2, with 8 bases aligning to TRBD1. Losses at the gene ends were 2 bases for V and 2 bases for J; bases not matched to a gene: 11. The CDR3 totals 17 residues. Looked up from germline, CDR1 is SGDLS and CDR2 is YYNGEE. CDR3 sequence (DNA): TGTGCCAGCAGCGTGGGGACAGGAGCCGGGGCAAACTATGGCTACACCTTC. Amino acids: CASSVGTGAGANYGYTF.

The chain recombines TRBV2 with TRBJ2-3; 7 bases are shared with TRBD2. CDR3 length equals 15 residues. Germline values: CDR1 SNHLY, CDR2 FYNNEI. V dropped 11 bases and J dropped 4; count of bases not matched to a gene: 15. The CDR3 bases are TGTGCCTCTTGGGGGAGGGGCCCAGGCCCAGATACGCAGTATTTT. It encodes CASWGRGPGPDTQYF. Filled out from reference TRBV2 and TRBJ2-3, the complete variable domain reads EPEVTQTPSHQVTQMGQEVILRCVPISNHLYFYWYRQILGQKVEFLVSFYNNEISEKSEIFDDQFSVERPDGSNFTLKIRSTKLEDSAMYFCASWGRGPGPDTQYFGPGTRLTVL.

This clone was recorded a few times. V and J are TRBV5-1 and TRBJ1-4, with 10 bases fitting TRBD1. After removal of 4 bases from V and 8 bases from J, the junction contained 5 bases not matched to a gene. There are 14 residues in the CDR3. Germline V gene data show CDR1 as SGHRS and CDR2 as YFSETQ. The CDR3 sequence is CASSRQGAGEKLFF. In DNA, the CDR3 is TGCGCCAGCAGCCGACAGGGGGCGGGGGAAAAACTGTTTTTT.

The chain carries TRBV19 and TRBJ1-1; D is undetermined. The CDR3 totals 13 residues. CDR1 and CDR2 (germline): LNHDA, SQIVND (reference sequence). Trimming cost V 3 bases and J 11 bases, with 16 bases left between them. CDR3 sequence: CASSIRSIGEAFF. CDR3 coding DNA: TGTGCCAGTAGTATTCGGTCGATCGGTGAGGCTTTCTTT.

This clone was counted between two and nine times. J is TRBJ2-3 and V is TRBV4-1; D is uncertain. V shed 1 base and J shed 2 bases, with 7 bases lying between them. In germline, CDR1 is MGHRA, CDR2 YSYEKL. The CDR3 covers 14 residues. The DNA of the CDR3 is TGCGCCAGCAGCCAAGCCGACTTCACAGATACGCAGTATTTT. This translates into CASSQADFTDTQYF.

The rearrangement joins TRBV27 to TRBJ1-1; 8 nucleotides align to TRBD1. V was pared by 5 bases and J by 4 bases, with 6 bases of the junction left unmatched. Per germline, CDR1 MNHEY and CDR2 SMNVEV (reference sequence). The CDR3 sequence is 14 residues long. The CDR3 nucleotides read TGTGCCAGCAGTCTAACAGGGGGGATCACTGAAGCTTTCTTT. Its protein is CASSLTGGITEAFF.

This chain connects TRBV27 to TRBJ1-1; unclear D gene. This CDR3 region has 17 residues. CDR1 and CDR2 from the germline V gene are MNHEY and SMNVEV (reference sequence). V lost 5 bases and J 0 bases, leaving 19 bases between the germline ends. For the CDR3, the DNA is TGTGCCAGCAGTGAAATCCCGGGAAGAATATTGAACACTGAAGCTTTCTTT. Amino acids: CASSEIPGRILNTEAFF.

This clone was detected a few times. This chain's CDR3 is CASSSPTDEAFF. DNA of the CDR3: TGTGCCAGCAGTTCCCCCACAGACGAAGCTTTCTTT. V usage is TRBV6-6 and J usage is TRBJ1-1; D is uncertain. V lost 4 bases and J 8 bases, leaving 11 bases between the germline ends. Germline V gene data show CDR1 as MNHNY and CDR2 as SVGAGI (reference sequence). The CDR3 length is 12 residues.